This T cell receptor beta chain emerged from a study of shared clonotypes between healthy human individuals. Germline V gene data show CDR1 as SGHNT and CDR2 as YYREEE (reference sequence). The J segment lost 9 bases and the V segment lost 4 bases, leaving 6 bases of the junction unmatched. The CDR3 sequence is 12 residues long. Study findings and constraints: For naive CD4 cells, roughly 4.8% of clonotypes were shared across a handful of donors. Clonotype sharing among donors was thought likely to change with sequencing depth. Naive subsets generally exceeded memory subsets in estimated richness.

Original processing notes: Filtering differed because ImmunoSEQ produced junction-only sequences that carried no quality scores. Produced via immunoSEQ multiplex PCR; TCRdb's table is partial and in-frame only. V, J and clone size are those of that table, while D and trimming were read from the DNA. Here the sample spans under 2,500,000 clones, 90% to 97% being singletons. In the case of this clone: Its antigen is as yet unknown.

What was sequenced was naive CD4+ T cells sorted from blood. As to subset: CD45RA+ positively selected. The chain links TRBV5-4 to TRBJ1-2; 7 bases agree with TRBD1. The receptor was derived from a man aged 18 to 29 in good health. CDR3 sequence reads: CASSNRQGSYTF. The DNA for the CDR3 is TGTGCCAGCAGCAACCGACAGGGTAGCTACACCTTC.